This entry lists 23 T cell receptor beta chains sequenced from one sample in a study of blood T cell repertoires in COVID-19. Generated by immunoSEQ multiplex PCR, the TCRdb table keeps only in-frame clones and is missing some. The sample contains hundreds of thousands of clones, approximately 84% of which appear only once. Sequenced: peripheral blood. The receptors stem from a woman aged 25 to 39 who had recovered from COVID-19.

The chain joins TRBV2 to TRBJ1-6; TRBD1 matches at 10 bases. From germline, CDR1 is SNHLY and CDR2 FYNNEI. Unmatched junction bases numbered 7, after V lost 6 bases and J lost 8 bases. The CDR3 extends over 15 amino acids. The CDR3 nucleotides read TGTGCCAGCAGCGATAAAGGACAGGGGGATTCACCCCTCCACTTT. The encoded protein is CASSDKGQGDSPLHF.

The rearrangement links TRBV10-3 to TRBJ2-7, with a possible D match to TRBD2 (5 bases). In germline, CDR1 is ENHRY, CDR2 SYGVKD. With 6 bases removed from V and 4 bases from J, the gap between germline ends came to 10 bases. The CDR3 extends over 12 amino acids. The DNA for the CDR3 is TGTGCCATCAGCGGGATAGGTTACGAGCAGTACTTC. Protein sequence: CAISGIGYEQYF.

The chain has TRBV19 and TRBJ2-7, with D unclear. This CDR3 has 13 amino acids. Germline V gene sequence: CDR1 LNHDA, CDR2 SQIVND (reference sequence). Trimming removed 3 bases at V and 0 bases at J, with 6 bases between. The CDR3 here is CASSMHSSYEQYF. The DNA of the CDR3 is TGTGCCAGTAGTATGCACAGCTCCTACGAGCAGTACTTC. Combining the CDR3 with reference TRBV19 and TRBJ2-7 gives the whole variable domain DGGITQSPKYLFRKEGQNVTLSCEQNLNHDAMYWYRQDPGQGLRLIYYSQIVNDFQKGDIAEGYSVSREKKESFPLTVTSAQKNPTAFYLCASSMHSSYEQYFGPGTRLTVT.

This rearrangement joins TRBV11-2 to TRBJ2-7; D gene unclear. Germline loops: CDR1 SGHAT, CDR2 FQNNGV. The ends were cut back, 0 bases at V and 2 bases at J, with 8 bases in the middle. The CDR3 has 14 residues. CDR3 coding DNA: TGTGCCAGCAGCTTAGATAACAGAGCCTACGAGCAGTACTTC. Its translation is CASSLDNRAYEQYF. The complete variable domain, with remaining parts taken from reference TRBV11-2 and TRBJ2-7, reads EAGVAQSPRYKIIEKRQSVAFWCNPISGHATLYWYQQILGQGPKLLIQFQNNGVVDDSQLPKDRFSAERLKGVDSTLKIQPAKLEDSAVYLCASSLDNRAYEQYFGPGTRLTVT.

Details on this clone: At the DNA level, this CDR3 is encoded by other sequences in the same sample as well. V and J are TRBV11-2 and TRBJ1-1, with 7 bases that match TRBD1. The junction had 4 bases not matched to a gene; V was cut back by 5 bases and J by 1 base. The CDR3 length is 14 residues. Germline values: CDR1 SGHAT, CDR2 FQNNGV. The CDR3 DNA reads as TGTGCCAGCAGCCCACGACAGGGGAACACTGAAGCTTTCTTT. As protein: CASSPRQGNTEAFF.

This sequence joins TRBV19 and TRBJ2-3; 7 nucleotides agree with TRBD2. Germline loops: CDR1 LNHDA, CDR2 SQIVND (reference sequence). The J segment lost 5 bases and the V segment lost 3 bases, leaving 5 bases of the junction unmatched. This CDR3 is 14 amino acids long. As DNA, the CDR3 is TGTGCCAGTAGTATCGCAGCGGGACTAGATACGCAGTATTTT. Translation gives CASSIAAGLDTQYF.

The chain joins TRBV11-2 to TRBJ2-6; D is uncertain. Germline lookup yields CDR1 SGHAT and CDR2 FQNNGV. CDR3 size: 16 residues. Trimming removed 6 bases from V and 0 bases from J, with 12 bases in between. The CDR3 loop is CASSSLTGSGANVLTF. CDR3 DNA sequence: TGTGCCAGCAGTTCCTTGACGGGCTCTGGGGCCAACGTCCTGACTTTC.

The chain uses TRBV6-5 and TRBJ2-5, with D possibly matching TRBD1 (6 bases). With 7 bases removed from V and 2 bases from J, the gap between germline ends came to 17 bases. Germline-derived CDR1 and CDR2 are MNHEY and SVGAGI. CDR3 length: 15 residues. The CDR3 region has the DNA TGTGCCAGCACGAAACGACAGGCCACACAAGAGACCCAGTACTTC. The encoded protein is CASTKRQATQETQYF.

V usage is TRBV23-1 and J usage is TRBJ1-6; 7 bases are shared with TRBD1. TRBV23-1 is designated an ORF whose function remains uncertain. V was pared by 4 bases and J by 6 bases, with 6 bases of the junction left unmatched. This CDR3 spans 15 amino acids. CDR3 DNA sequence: TGCGCCAGCAGTCTTATAGGGACAGCTAATTCACCCCTCCACTTT. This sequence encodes CASSLIGTANSPLHF.

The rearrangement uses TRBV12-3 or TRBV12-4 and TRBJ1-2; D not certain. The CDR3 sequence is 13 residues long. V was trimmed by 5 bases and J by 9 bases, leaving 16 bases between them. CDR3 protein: CASSPTQDFRYTF. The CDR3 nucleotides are TGTGCCAGCAGTCCCACTCAGGATTTCCGCTACACCTTC.

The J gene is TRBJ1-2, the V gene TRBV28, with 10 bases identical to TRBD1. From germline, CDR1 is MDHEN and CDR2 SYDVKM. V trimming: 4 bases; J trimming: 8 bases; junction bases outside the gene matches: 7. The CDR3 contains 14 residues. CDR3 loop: CASSSGTGERGYTF. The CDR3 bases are TGTGCCAGCAGTTCCGGGACAGGGGAACGGGGCTACACCTTC.

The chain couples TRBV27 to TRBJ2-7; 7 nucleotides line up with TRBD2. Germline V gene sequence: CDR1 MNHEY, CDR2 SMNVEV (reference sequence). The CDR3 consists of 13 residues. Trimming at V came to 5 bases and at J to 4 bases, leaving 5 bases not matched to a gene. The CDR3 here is CASSAGGMYEQYF. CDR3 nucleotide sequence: TGTGCCAGCAGTGCCGGGGGGATGTACGAGCAGTACTTC.

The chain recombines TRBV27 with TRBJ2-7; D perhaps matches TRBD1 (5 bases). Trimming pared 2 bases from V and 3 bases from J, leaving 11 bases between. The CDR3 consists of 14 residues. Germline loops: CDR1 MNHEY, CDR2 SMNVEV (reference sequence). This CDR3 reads CASSLRWTNYEQYF. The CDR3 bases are TGTGCCAGCAGTTTAAGGTGGACAAACTACGAGCAGTACTTC.

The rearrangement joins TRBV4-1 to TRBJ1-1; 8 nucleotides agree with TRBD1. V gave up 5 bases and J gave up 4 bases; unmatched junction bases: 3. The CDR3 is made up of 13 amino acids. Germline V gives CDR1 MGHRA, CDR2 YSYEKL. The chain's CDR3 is CASSETGGTEAFF. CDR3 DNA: TGCGCCAGCAGCGAAACAGGGGGCACTGAAGCTTTCTTT.

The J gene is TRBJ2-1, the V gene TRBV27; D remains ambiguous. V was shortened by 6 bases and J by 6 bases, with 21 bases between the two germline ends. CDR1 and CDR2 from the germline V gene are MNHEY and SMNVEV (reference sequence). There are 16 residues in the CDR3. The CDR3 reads CASSLGYSMLVNEQFF. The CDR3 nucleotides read TGTGCCAGCAGCCTTGGCTATAGCATGTTGGTCAATGAGCAGTTCTTC.

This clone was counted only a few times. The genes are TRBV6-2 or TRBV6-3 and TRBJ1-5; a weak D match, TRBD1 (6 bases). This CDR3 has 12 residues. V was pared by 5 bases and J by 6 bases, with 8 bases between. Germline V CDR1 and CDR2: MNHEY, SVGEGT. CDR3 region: CASSTGSQPQHF. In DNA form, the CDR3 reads TGTGCCAGCAGTACAGGGTCTCAGCCCCAGCATTTT.

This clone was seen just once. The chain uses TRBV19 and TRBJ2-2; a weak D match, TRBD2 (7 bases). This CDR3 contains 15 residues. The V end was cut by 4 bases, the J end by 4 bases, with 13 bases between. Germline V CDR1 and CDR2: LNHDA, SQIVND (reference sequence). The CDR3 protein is CASSTGRGVTGELFF. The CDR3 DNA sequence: TGTGCCAGTAGTACGGGGAGGGGGGTCACCGGGGAGCTGTTTTTT.

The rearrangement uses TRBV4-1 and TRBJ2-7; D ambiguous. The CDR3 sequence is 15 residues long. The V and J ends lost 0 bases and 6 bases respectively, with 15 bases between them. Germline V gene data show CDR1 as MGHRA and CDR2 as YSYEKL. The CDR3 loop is CASSQDQSSIPEQYF. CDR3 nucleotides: TGCGCCAGCAGCCAAGATCAGTCTTCAATCCCCGAGCAGTACTTC.

This CDR3 reads CASSPDRADTQYF. CDR3 DNA: TGTGCCAGCTCACCAGACAGGGCAGATACGCAGTATTTT. V usage is TRBV18 and J usage is TRBJ2-3; 7 bases are shared with TRBD1. Trimming cost V 2 bases and J 4 bases; bases outside gene matches: 0. The CDR3 is made up of 13 amino acids. Germline V gives CDR1 KGHSH, CDR2 LQKENI.

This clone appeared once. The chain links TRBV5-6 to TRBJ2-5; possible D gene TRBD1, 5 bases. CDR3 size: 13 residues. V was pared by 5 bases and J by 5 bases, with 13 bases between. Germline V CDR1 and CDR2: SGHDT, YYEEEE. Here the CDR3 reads CASSFDSPETQYF. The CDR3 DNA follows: TGTGCCAGCAGTTTTGACAGTCCTGAGACCCAGTACTTC.

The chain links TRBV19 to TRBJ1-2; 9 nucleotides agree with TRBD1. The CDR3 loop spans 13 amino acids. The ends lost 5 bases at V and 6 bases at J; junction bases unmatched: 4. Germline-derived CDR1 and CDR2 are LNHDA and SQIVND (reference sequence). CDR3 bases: TGTGCCAGTAGTGCGGGACAGGGCCATGGCTACACCTTC. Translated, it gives CASSAGQGHGYTF.

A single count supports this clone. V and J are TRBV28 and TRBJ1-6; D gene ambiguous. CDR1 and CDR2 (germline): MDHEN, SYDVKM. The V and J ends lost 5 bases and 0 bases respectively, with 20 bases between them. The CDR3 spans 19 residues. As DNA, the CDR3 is TGTGCCAGCAGTCCGGTTCCGGAGACGGCCACCTCCTATAATTCACCCCTCCACTTT. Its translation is CASSPVPETATSYNSPLHF.

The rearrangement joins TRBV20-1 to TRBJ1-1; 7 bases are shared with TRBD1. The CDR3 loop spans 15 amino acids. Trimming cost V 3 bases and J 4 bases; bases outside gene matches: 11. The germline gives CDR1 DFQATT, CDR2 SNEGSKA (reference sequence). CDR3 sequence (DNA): TGCAGTGCTAGTCCGGGACAGATCCACTCCACTGAAGCTTTCTTT. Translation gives CSASPGQIHSTEAFF.